This T cell receptor (beta chain) appears in the sequencing data of a study of molecular identifiers for immune sequencing clone quantification. Study-wide results and caveats: Among 950,000 to 1,000,000 naive cells, as was reported, spiked Jurkat TCR RNA from one cell was detectable.

Germline V CDR1 and CDR2: SNHLY, FYNNEI. The CDR3 covers 17 residues. Remarks on this clonotype: Antigen specificity is unknown. One junction end disagrees with the germline gene, perhaps due to a read error.

Previously reported methods and listed TCR primers produced the bulk TCR libraries. TCRdb recomputed calls from the PCR reads with MiXCR, one row per CDR3 protein. The repertoire has around 100,000 distinct CDR3 sequences, under 40% of them found once; the top ten carry around a tenth. With 10%, 30% or 50% of RNA, about 20,000 to 1,100,000 naive CD8 T cells were sequenced. Naive CD8 T cells, phenotype CD8+CD4-CCR7+CD45RA+, were sorted. This sequence originates from a human donor in good health. Some libraries in this study had Jurkat cell RNA spiked in. The specimen was naive CD8+ T cells from blood, with Jurkat cell RNA spiked in. Subset defined: FACS-sorted CD8+CD4-CCR7+CD45RA+ naive T cells. V gene TRBV2 combines with J gene TRBJ2-6, with TRBD1 identical over 7 bases. The CDR3 here is CASTKEGTGVGATVLTF. For the CDR3, the DNA is TGTGCCAGCACCAAGGAAGGTACAGGGGTCGGGGCCACCGTCCTGACTTTC.